The TCR beta chain under discussion was sequenced for a study of cytomegalovirus exposure and HLA in healthy donors. In germline, CDR1 is KGHSH, CDR2 LQKENI. The CDR3 covers 16 residues. The J segment lost 11 bases and the V segment lost 2 bases, leaving 12 bases of the junction unmatched. Healthy donors of bone marrow made up the group. Donors were nominally healthy when sampled, though unrecorded immune exposures were likely. It was with 60 Vbeta and 13 Jbeta primers that the PCR ran. Produced via immunoSEQ multiplex PCR; TCRdb's table is partial and in-frame only. The sample includes some 90,000 clones, 80% of them seen just once.

This sequence was found in a woman in her fifties or sixties in good health and CMV-seropositive. The rearrangement uses TRBV18 and TRBJ1-1; 12 nucleotides line up with TRBD1. The specimen sequenced was PBMCs. CDR3 sequence (DNA): TGTGCCAGCTCACCAGCGACCGGGACAGGGGGCGCAGAGGCTTTCTTT. Translated: CASSPATGTGGAEAFF.